The entry below gives a single T cell receptor (beta chain) sequence along with its context. The target of this receptor is not known. The read comes to an end 3 residues before the CDR3 does, leaving the germline J gene to fill in the end. Every participant had a single incident cervical HPV16 infection, and prevalent HPV16 infections were excluded. Cervical HPV DNA was detected by MY09/MY11 PCR and genotyped by dot-blot hybridization. About 15 mL of heparinized blood were centrifuged, and the buffy coat was aliquoted, frozen at -30°C, then stored at -80°C. QIAGEN kits were used to extract genomic DNA from the buffy coat specimens. Using the immunoSEQ assay, multiplex PCR amplified TCR beta CDR3 regions from an average of about 1,200 ng of genomic DNA per sample. To correct primer bias, the assay used a complete synthetic TCR repertoire to set an amplification baseline. The amplicons were sequenced on the Illumina platform. In the paper's pipeline: Sequences were error-corrected by clustering with frequency ratios and a modified nearest-neighbor algorithm and were then analyzed in the immunoSEQ Analyzer with IMGT gene definitions. At each rarefaction depth, TCR richness and evenness were averaged across 20 rarefaction repeats, and any sample with fewer sequences than the depth was left out. Wilcoxon rank sum tests with FDR correction were used to compare relative abundances of V, D and J genes between the groups. In the blinded duplicates, the intraclass correlation was just under 97% for TCR richness and averaged around 80% across around 66 gene segments. The immuneACCESS repertoire file appears here via TCRdb, limited to in-frame rearrangements. These files lack a portion of the clones; in checked studies, under half of the deficit traces to unresolved V genes, and the cause of the others is not known. V, J and clone size derive from that table, while D and trimming were established from the DNA sequence. The sample's own table lists under 50,000 clones. Under 6.5% of the sample comes from the top ten.

The data stem from a study of T cells in women clearing cervical HPV infection (dated by TCRdb to the late 2010s). Regarding the study in general: The cases were 20 to 30 women with histologically confirmed HPV16-related CIN3 or worse, and 2 of those women had invasive cancers. Controls were 25 or so women whose single incident HPV16 infection cleared within 12 months without precancer or cancer developing. Blood from cases was collected at the visit at which the lesion was first identified, whereas blood from controls was collected once infection was no longer detected. Among cases, blood sampling occurred a median of 149 days after lesion detection, with an interquartile range of about 80 to 200 days. Because only a few women had HLA typing data, the possibility that HLA type acted as a confounder could not be ruled out. This exploratory proof-of-principle case-control study, nested within the Guanacaste HPV Natural History Study in Costa Rica, compared TCR repertoires among women with different cervical HPV16 outcomes. Cases were matched to controls by age within five years and by the year the sample was collected. Median age was about 35 years in cases versus 37 to 40 in controls, and baseline characteristics did not differ significantly. The parent cohort enrolled over 8,500 women aged 18 or older in Guanacaste, Costa Rica, in about 1993 to 1994 and followed the women for about 7 years. Five blinded duplicates per group were added as quality controls, so that around 60 samples were obtained: some 50 participants and some 10 replicates.

What the work shows at the level of the full study, not this receptor alone: The cross-sectional design could not show whether associations preceded infection or resulted from it; effector/memory subsets and HPV-specific T cells were not isolated. Random forest classifiers combining richness and V gene abundances distinguished cases from controls with an estimated AUC of more than 0.8. Because the number of T cells in each sample was unknown, differences in richness could reflect differing T-cell content rather than repertoire biology. Cases had lower TRBV6-7 relative abundance than controls (about 0.1% versus 0.15%; Bonferroni P = 0.0008). CIN3+ cases had significantly higher TCR repertoire richness than controls across sequencing depths, but evenness did not differ between the groups.

According to the germline V gene, CDR1 reads SGHRS and CDR2 reads YFSETQ. The CDR3 runs 13 residues from the cysteine to the phenylalanine. Shown are 30 bases from within the CDR3, in frame from base 1. The junction carries 9 bases between V and J, which are trimmed by 6 bases and 0 bases respectively. Rearrangement joined TRBV5-1 to TRBJ1-1; the D gene cannot be resolved reliably. The receptor comes from a woman aged 18 to 75 with a cervical HPV16 infection that either progressed to CIN3+ or cleared (not recorded which). Material: blood buffy coat. CDR3 protein: CASIGQVNTEAFF. CDR3 DNA (partial): TGCGCCAGCATAGGTCAGGTGAACACTGAA.